Given below is one T cell receptor beta chain in context. The table lists this clone with a few counts. No cognate antigen has been identified for it. One base away there is no much larger clone; base qualities are not given. Library method: the immunoSEQ multiplex PCR assay. In most patients, genomic DNA was isolated using the Qiagen DNeasy Blood and Tissue Kit and sent frozen to Adaptive Biotechnologies for TCR sequencing. High-throughput TCR-beta CDR3 sequencing of genomic DNA from most patients was performed by Adaptive Biotechnologies. Under the source paper's analysis protocol: Adaptive's ImmunoSEQ software supplied the TCR sequencing data for about 18 patients, while MiXCR and VDJtools were used to process a few other patients. CD4 versus CD8 sorting errors were corrected by removing sequences found in both subsets at a frequency ratio below 5:1. Because the origin of CDR3 nucleotide sequences shared between donor and recipient could not be assigned, those sequences were removed. At least 2-fold expansion over unstimulated cells and a minimum CFSE-low frequency of 0.002% (template counts) or 0.001% (read counts) were required for clones to be classified as alloreactive. Mappable clones were those detected in sequenced pre-transplant spleen, lymph node, or MLR CFSE-low populations of the donor or recipient. Cumulative frequency of alloreactive clones was calculated as a percentage of all sequences weighted by copy number. The immuneACCESS repertoire file appears here via TCRdb, limited to in-frame rearrangements. These files lack a portion of the clones; in checked studies, under half of the deficit traces to unresolved V genes, and the cause of the others is not known. V and J calls and clone size are as listed in that table; D and trimming were resolved from the DNA. For this sample there are about 89,000 clones; roughly 91% appear just once. The ten top clones hold 2% to 2.5% of the sample.

This sample stems from a study of graft-versus-host responses after intestinal transplantation (dated by TCRdb to the early 2020s). With respect to the entire study: The transplants that recipients got were multivisceral, liver-intestinal, or isolated intestinal. Every recipient was given anti-thymocyte globulin induction, then maintenance tacrolimus and steroids for approximately 3 years. After intestinal transplantation, graft-versus-host and host-versus-graft alloreactive T cell clones in the graft, circulation and bone marrow were tracked using bulk TCR-beta CDR3 sequencing. Alloreactive clones were identified by sequencing pre-transplant mixed lymphocyte reaction products and comparing them with unstimulated pre-transplant donor and recipient T cells. Of the 20 to 30 intestinal transplant recipients enrolled in the cohort, one of whom was a retransplant, 3 patients without pretransplant specimens were excluded. Donor T cell macrochimerism was defined as a peak of at least 4% donor T cells among recipient peripheral blood mononuclear cells. Rather than going through the commercial service, samples from three later patients were sequenced in-house on an Illumina MiSeq and processed with MiXCR. The paper's findings and limits, for the study overall: The conclusions were limited by the relatively low number and heterogeneity of the intestinal transplant patients. High GvH to HvG T cell clonal ratios were observed in the allografts of patients with donor T cell macrochimerism. GvH clones turned up in recipient bone marrow, with some appearing earlier in ileal mucosa or blood, a pattern consistent with an intestinal mucosal origin. Early after transplant, peak levels of circulating GvH clones were associated with declines in HvG clones.

The intended sense of this specimen's time point label: cells obtained before transplantation from donor or recipient. CD3+CD4+ and CD3+CD8+ populations were FACS-sorted from unstimulated pre-transplant donor and recipient cells taken from spleen or lymph nodes. This sample comprised unstimulated CD8+ T cells sorted from spleen or lymph node cells, obtained before intestinal transplant. The receptor was derived from a human donor who received an intestinal transplant.

The CDR3 here reads CASSHNSGGRSYNEQFF. The DNA sequence is given as TGCGCCAGCAGCCACAATAGCGGGGGGCGCTCCTACAATGAGCAGTTCTTC. The chain is encoded by TRBV4-3 joined to TRBJ2-1, and 10 bases in between align with TRBD2. The CDR3 spans 17 residues, from the cysteine through the phenylalanine. This entry keeps only the CDR3 DNA: 51 bases, framed from base 1. Based on the germline V gene, the CDR1 and CDR2 sequences are LGHNA and YSLEER. From V the trimming removes 3 bases and from J it removes 0 bases, while the gene matches leave 5 bases of the junction unaccounted for.